The rows below give T cell receptor beta chains drawn from one sample of a study of blood T cell repertoires in COVID-19. Using immunoSEQ multiplex PCR, the repertoire was profiled, and TCRdb retains in-frame clones only, with some absent. The sample shows 250,000 to 300,000 clones, more than 75% of them seen only once. Sample: PBMCs or T cells enriched from blood (not recorded which). These receptors were collected from a woman aged 55-70 years in a cohort exposed to, infected with or recovered from COVID-19 (not recorded which). Both conserved end residues are part of each CDR3. The order of the fields is J gene, V gene, D gene, clone size, CDR3 protein, CDR3 DNA. The D gene is left open where the match is weak. The listing skips clone size in some rows; elsewhere it reads once, few, many or a size class.

j_call: TRBJ1-6
v_call: TRBV7-2
d_call: .
clone_size: .
cdr3_aa: CASSAETVTNSPLHF
cdr3_nt: TGTGCCAGCAGCGCCGAGACAGTAACAAATTCACCCCTCCACTTT

j_call: TRBJ1-2
v_call: TRBV28
d_call: TRBD1
clone_size: .
cdr3_aa: CASTQGGYYGYTF
cdr3_nt: TGTGCCAGCACTCAGGGGGGTTACTATGGCTACACCTTC

j_call: TRBJ1-5
v_call: TRBV19
d_call: TRBD1
clone_size: .
cdr3_aa: CASSTGQGNQPQHF
cdr3_nt: TGTGCCAGTAGTACGGGACAGGGGAATCAGCCCCAGCATTTT

j_call: TRBJ2-7
v_call: TRBV18
d_call: TRBD2
clone_size: .
cdr3_aa: CASSPTGLASYEQYF
cdr3_nt: TGTGCCAGCTCACCAACGGGACTAGCTTCCTACGAGCAGTACTTC

j_call: TRBJ2-5
v_call: TRBV7-9
d_call: TRBD1
clone_size: few
cdr3_aa: CASSRDRGEETQYF
cdr3_nt: TGTGCCAGCAGCCGGGACAGGGGGGAAGAGACCCAGTACTTC

j_call: TRBJ2-7
v_call: TRBV10-2
d_call: TRBD2
clone_size: .
cdr3_aa: CASSDPGLAGANSYEQYF
cdr3_nt: TGCGCCAGCAGCGATCCGGGACTAGCGGGAGCAAACTCCTACGAGCAGTACTTC

j_call: TRBJ2-1
v_call: TRBV29-1
d_call: .
clone_size: .
cdr3_aa: CSVEKAEFEQFF
cdr3_nt: TGCAGCGTTGAAAAAGCTGAATTTGAGCAGTTCTTC

j_call: TRBJ2-3
v_call: TRBV5-1
d_call: .
clone_size: .
cdr3_aa: CASSSRPPRSTDTQYF
cdr3_nt: TGCGCCAGCAGCTCACGTCCCCCTAGGAGCACAGATACGCAGTATTTT

j_call: TRBJ1-4
v_call: TRBV5-6
d_call: .
clone_size: .
cdr3_aa: CASSTGNEKLFF
cdr3_nt: TGTGCCAGCAGCACCGGTAATGAAAAACTGTTTTTT

j_call: TRBJ2-3
v_call: TRBV19
d_call: TRBD2
clone_size: .
cdr3_aa: CASGRTRGTQYF
cdr3_nt: TGTGCCAGTGGTAGGACTAGAGGTACGCAGTATTTT

j_call: TRBJ2-1
v_call: TRBV2
d_call: TRBD2
clone_size: .
cdr3_aa: CASSATAGGPNNEQFF
cdr3_nt: TGTGCCAGCAGTGCGACGGCGGGAGGGCCAAACAATGAGCAGTTCTTC

j_call: TRBJ2-5
v_call: TRBV5-1
d_call: .
clone_size: .
cdr3_aa: CASSPLGGLETQYF
cdr3_nt: TGCGCCAGCAGCCCCCTCGGGGGTTTGGAGACCCAGTACTTC

j_call: TRBJ1-1
v_call: TRBV9
d_call: .
clone_size: .
cdr3_aa: CASSVEGENTEAFF
cdr3_nt: TGTGCCAGCAGCGTAGAGGGGGAGAACACTGAAGCTTTCTTT

j_call: TRBJ2-5
v_call: TRBV30
d_call: TRBD2
clone_size: .
cdr3_aa: CAWSVKRASGSRRETQYF
cdr3_nt: TGTGCCTGGAGTGTAAAACGGGCGAGCGGGAGCAGGCGGGAGACCCAGTACTTC

j_call: TRBJ2-1
v_call: TRBV12-3/TRBV12-4
d_call: .
clone_size: .
cdr3_aa: CASSTEKQQFF
cdr3_nt: TGTGCCAGCAGTACCGAAAAGCAGCAGTTCTTC

j_call: TRBJ1-2
v_call: TRBV2
d_call: .
clone_size: .
cdr3_aa: CASSPPGDRVYTF
cdr3_nt: TGTGCCAGCAGTCCTCCGGGGGATCGAGTCTACACCTTC

j_call: TRBJ2-1
v_call: TRBV5-1
d_call: TRBD1
clone_size: .
cdr3_aa: CASSSGQGSYNEQFF
cdr3_nt: TGCGCCAGCAGCTCGGGACAGGGTTCCTACAATGAGCAGTTCTTC

j_call: TRBJ1-2
v_call: TRBV30
d_call: TRBD1
clone_size: .
cdr3_aa: CAWEGQTFYGYTF
cdr3_nt: TGTGCCTGGGAGGGACAGACCTTCTATGGCTACACCTTC

j_call: TRBJ1-4
v_call: TRBV24-1
d_call: TRBD1
clone_size: .
cdr3_aa: CATSETGTGEEKLFF
cdr3_nt: TGTGCCACCAGCGAGACCGGGACAGGGGAGGAAAAACTGTTTTTT

j_call: TRBJ2-2
v_call: TRBV9
d_call: TRBD1
clone_size: .
cdr3_aa: CASSVTGGIGGELFF
cdr3_nt: TGTGCCAGCAGCGTTACAGGGGGCATAGGCGGGGAGCTGTTTTTT

j_call: TRBJ2-7
v_call: TRBV5-4
d_call: TRBD1
clone_size: .
cdr3_aa: CASSLGTGGYEQYF
cdr3_nt: TGTGCCAGCAGCCTCGGGACAGGGGGTTACGAGCAGTACTTC

j_call: TRBJ2-1
v_call: TRBV9
d_call: TRBD1
clone_size: .
cdr3_aa: CASSAGLGTAFYNEQFF
cdr3_nt: TGTGCCAGCAGCGCCGGACTCGGGACAGCCTTCTACAATGAGCAGTTCTTC

j_call: TRBJ2-2
v_call: TRBV11-2
d_call: TRBD1
clone_size: .
cdr3_aa: CASSWTGEAGELFF
cdr3_nt: TGTGCCAGCAGCTGGACAGGGGAAGCCGGGGAGCTGTTTTTT

j_call: TRBJ2-2
v_call: TRBV9
d_call: TRBD1
clone_size: .
cdr3_aa: CASSVSHTGGTGELFF
cdr3_nt: TGTGCCAGCAGCGTAAGTCACACAGGGGGCACCGGGGAGCTGTTTTTT

j_call: TRBJ2-3
v_call: TRBV7-3
d_call: .
clone_size: .
cdr3_aa: CASSSLPSAGLDTQYF
cdr3_nt: TGTGCCAGCAGCTCCCTCCCCTCCGCCGGGTTAGATACGCAGTATTTT

j_call: TRBJ2-7
v_call: TRBV19
d_call: TRBD1
clone_size: once
cdr3_aa: CASSPGQGNDYEQYF
cdr3_nt: TGTGCCAGTAGTCCGGGACAGGGAAATGACTACGAGCAGTACTTC

j_call: TRBJ2-3
v_call: TRBV28
d_call: .
clone_size: .
cdr3_aa: CASSFSPRGAVVDTQYF
cdr3_nt: TGTGCCAGCAGTTTCTCCCCCCGGGGAGCGGTTGTAGATACGCAGTATTTT

j_call: TRBJ2-7
v_call: TRBV2
d_call: .
clone_size: .
cdr3_aa: CASSERDSSYEQYF
cdr3_nt: TGTGCCAGCAGTGAGCGGGATAGCTCCTACGAGCAGTACTTC

j_call: TRBJ2-7
v_call: TRBV29-1
d_call: TRBD1
clone_size: few
cdr3_aa: CSVEFGTGRYEQYF
cdr3_nt: TGCAGCGTTGAGTTCGGGACAGGCCGCTACGAGCAGTACTTC

j_call: TRBJ2-1
v_call: TRBV2
d_call: TRBD2
clone_size: .
cdr3_aa: CASSVLAGESEQFF
cdr3_nt: TGTGCCAGCAGTGTCCTAGCGGGAGAGAGTGAGCAGTTCTTC

j_call: TRBJ2-5
v_call: TRBV5-4
d_call: TRBD2
clone_size: .
cdr3_aa: CASSPTSVEETQYF
cdr3_nt: TGTGCCAGCAGCCCAACTAGCGTGGAAGAGACCCAGTACTTC

j_call: TRBJ1-5
v_call: TRBV3-1/TRBV3-2
d_call: TRBD1
clone_size: once
cdr3_aa: CASSQRGVGQGEQPQHF
cdr3_nt: TGTGCCAGCAGCCAAAGGGGTGTCGGACAGGGGGAACAGCCCCAGCATTTT

j_call: TRBJ1-5
v_call: TRBV19
d_call: TRBD1
clone_size: .
cdr3_aa: CASSPINRGGNQPQHF
cdr3_nt: TGTGCCAGCTCACCGATAAACAGGGGTGGGAATCAGCCCCAGCATTTT

j_call: TRBJ1-5
v_call: TRBV19
d_call: .
clone_size: .
cdr3_aa: CASSIVDGDNQPQHF
cdr3_nt: TGTGCCAGTAGTATAGTCGACGGGGACAATCAGCCCCAGCATTTT

j_call: TRBJ1-2
v_call: TRBV6-5
d_call: .
clone_size: .
cdr3_aa: CASRPSPPGGGYTF
cdr3_nt: TGTGCCAGCAGGCCGAGTCCACCTGGGGGCGGCTACACCTTC

j_call: TRBJ1-2
v_call: TRBV6-5
d_call: .
clone_size: .
cdr3_aa: CASRYAGKNYGYTF
cdr3_nt: TGTGCCAGCAGGTACGCGGGCAAAAACTATGGCTACACCTTC

j_call: TRBJ1-5
v_call: TRBV7-2
d_call: .
clone_size: .
cdr3_aa: CASSSRYGNQPQHF
cdr3_nt: TGTGCCAGCAGCTCCCGGTACGGTAATCAGCCCCAGCATTTT

j_call: TRBJ1-1
v_call: TRBV7-9
d_call: .
clone_size: .
cdr3_aa: CASSSPRGGRNTEAFF
cdr3_nt: TGTGCCAGCAGCTCCCCGCGCGGGGGGCGGAACACTGAAGCTTTCTTT

j_call: TRBJ2-1
v_call: TRBV5-6
d_call: TRBD1
clone_size: .
cdr3_aa: CASSLGTGGYNEQFF
cdr3_nt: TGTGCCAGCAGCCTCGGGACAGGGGGTTACAATGAGCAGTTCTTC

j_call: TRBJ2-1
v_call: TRBV3-1/TRBV3-2
d_call: TRBD2
clone_size: .
cdr3_aa: CASSQGRAGGAEQFF
cdr3_nt: TGTGCCAGCAGCCAAGGTCGAGCGGGAGGAGCTGAGCAGTTCTTC

j_call: TRBJ2-3
v_call: TRBV27
d_call: TRBD2
clone_size: .
cdr3_aa: CASSYLGTSGSSDTQYF
cdr3_nt: TGTGCCAGCAGCTACCTAGGGACTAGCGGGAGTTCAGATACGCAGTATTTT

j_call: TRBJ2-1
v_call: TRBV7-9
d_call: .
clone_size: .
cdr3_aa: CASSGASNEQFF
cdr3_nt: TGTGCCAGCAGCGGGGCCAGCAATGAGCAGTTCTTC

j_call: TRBJ2-5
v_call: TRBV7-2
d_call: TRBD1
clone_size: .
cdr3_aa: CASSLVVGQGARETQYF
cdr3_nt: TGTGCCAGCAGCTTAGTAGTTGGCCAGGGGGCGCGAGAGACCCAGTACTTC

j_call: TRBJ2-4
v_call: TRBV24-1
d_call: TRBD1
clone_size: .
cdr3_aa: CATSDGGQGNIQYF
cdr3_nt: TGTGCCACCAGTGATGGCGGACAGGGAAACATTCAGTACTTC

j_call: TRBJ2-7
v_call: TRBV6-2/TRBV6-3
d_call: TRBD1
clone_size: .
cdr3_aa: CASSYGQGAHYEQYF
cdr3_nt: TGTGCCAGCAGTTACGGACAGGGGGCACACTACGAGCAGTACTTC

j_call: TRBJ1-1
v_call: TRBV5-4
d_call: TRBD1
clone_size: .
cdr3_aa: CASSSPPGQGRNTEAFF
cdr3_nt: TGTGCCAGCAGCTCGCCTCCGGGACAGGGGAGGAACACTGAAGCTTTCTTT

j_call: TRBJ2-2
v_call: TRBV27
d_call: TRBD1
clone_size: .
cdr3_aa: CASSRIQGATGELFF
cdr3_nt: TGTGCCAGCAGTCGGATACAGGGGGCCACCGGGGAGCTGTTTTTT

j_call: TRBJ2-3
v_call: TRBV7-6
d_call: .
clone_size: .
cdr3_aa: CASSDRKQVLTDTQYF
cdr3_nt: TGTGCCAGCAGCGATAGAAAACAGGTTCTCACAGATACGCAGTATTTT

j_call: TRBJ1-3
v_call: TRBV6-5
d_call: TRBD1
clone_size: .
cdr3_aa: CASSYSGQGSGNTIYF
cdr3_nt: TGTGCCAGCAGTTACTCGGGACAGGGCTCTGGAAACACCATATATTTT

j_call: TRBJ1-4
v_call: TRBV6-4
d_call: TRBD1
clone_size: .
cdr3_aa: CASSAPGGEKLFF
cdr3_nt: TGTGCCAGCAGTGCCCCAGGGGGGGAAAAACTGTTTTTT

j_call: TRBJ2-7
v_call: TRBV5-1
d_call: TRBD1
clone_size: few
cdr3_aa: CASSRDRGYEQYF
cdr3_nt: TGCGCCAGCAGCCGGGACAGGGGGTACGAGCAGTACTTC

j_call: TRBJ2-1
v_call: TRBV27
d_call: TRBD2
clone_size: .
cdr3_aa: CANSWSSGAYTSGEQFF
cdr3_nt: TGTGCCAACAGTTGGAGTAGCGGGGCCTATACGAGTGGTGAGCAGTTCTTC

j_call: TRBJ2-2
v_call: TRBV7-2
d_call: .
clone_size: .
cdr3_aa: CASSFWGRGDTGELFF
cdr3_nt: TGTGCCAGCAGCTTTTGGGGCAGGGGAGACACCGGGGAGCTGTTTTTT

j_call: TRBJ2-1
v_call: TRBV30
d_call: .
clone_size: .
cdr3_aa: CAWARGAGRYNEQFF
cdr3_nt: TGTGCCTGGGCCCGCGGGGCAGGGAGGTACAATGAGCAGTTCTTC

j_call: TRBJ1-2
v_call: TRBV6-5
d_call: TRBD1
clone_size: .
cdr3_aa: CASSYRGDRGYGYTF
cdr3_nt: TGTGCCAGCAGTTACCGGGGGGACAGGGGCTATGGCTACACCTTC

j_call: TRBJ2-5
v_call: TRBV9
d_call: TRBD2
clone_size: .
cdr3_aa: CASSARTSGRPSQETQYF
cdr3_nt: TGTGCCAGCAGCGCCCGGACTAGCGGGAGGCCGAGCCAAGAGACCCAGTACTTC

j_call: TRBJ2-1
v_call: TRBV2
d_call: TRBD1
clone_size: few
cdr3_aa: CASGETGGRDNEQFF
cdr3_nt: TGTGCCAGCGGAGAGACAGGGGGCAGGGACAATGAGCAGTTCTTC

j_call: TRBJ2-5
v_call: TRBV2
d_call: TRBD2
clone_size: .
cdr3_aa: CASSEALGLGHGETQYF
cdr3_nt: TGTGCCAGCAGTGAAGCGTTGGGACTAGGGCATGGGGAGACCCAGTACTTC

j_call: TRBJ2-1
v_call: TRBV2
d_call: TRBD2
clone_size: .
cdr3_aa: CASSSRLATNYNEQFF
cdr3_nt: TGTGCCAGCAGCAGTCGACTAGCCACCAACTACAATGAGCAGTTCTTC

j_call: TRBJ1-1
v_call: TRBV5-1
d_call: .
clone_size: .
cdr3_aa: CASSLVSGRGNTEAFF
cdr3_nt: TGCGCCAGCAGCTTGGTCTCAGGGAGGGGGAACACTGAAGCTTTCTTT